This note documents a single T cell receptor beta chain sequence. Antigen: not known. These data come from a study of T-cell reconstitution after alpha-beta-depleted transplantation in children. A library of TCRbeta sequences, prepared with unique molecular identifiers, was generated. A single record per CDR3 protein comes from TCRdb applying MiXCR to the PCR reads. The sample holds roughly 240,000 distinct CDR3 sequences, just under 8.5% seen once. Study-level findings and limits: After one year, T-cell counts and TCRbeta diversity mostly came from new T cells. By about two months after transplant, alpha-beta T cells reportedly arose from several hundred graft clones that had expanded. The high TCRbeta diversity at day 60 in some patients came from surviving recipient T cells and thymic progenitors.

V gave up 4 bases and J gave up 2 bases; unmatched junction bases: 3. This CDR3 contains 16 residues. Germline loops: CDR1 SGHKS, CDR2 YYEKEE (reference sequence). The chain links TRBV5-5 to TRBJ2-1, with TRBD2 identical over 13 bases. Here the sequenced sample was PBMCs, mostly from graft donor cells, taken 180 days after TCRalphabeta/CD19-depleted stem cell transplant. This TCR was recovered from a male patient between 5 and 17 years old who had a stem cell transplant for acute lymphoblastic leukemia, so the T cells may come from the graft donor. The CDR3 nucleotides are TGTGCCAGCAGCCCGGGACTAGCGGGGCCCTACAATGAGCAGTTCTTC. This gives the protein CASSPGLAGPYNEQFF.